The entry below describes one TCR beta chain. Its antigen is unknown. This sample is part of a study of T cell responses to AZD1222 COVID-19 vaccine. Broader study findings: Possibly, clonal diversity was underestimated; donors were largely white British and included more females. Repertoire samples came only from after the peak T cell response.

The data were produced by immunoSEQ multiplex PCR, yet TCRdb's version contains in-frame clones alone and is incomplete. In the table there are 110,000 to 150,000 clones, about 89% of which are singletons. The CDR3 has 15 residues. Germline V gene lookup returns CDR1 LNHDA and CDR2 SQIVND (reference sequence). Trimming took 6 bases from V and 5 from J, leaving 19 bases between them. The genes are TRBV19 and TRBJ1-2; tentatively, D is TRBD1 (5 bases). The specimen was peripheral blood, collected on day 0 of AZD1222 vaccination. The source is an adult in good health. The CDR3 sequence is CASRQTVNSFYGYTF. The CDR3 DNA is TGTGCCAGTAGACAGACAGTCAACTCCTTTTATGGCTACACCTTC.